A selection of T cell receptor beta chains follows, all from one sample in a study of cytomegalovirus exposure and HLA in healthy donors. The assay was immunoSEQ multiplex PCR, and TCRdb's table has in-frame clones only and misses some. Of 60,000 to 85,000 clones listed, 85% to 95% are singletons. The sequencing sample was made of PBMCs. The origin of the receptors is a young man in good health and CMV-seropositive. The CDR3 runs from the conserved cysteine through the conserved F or W. D genes are given only for firm matches.

V gene	D gene	J gene	CDR3 protein
TRBV6-1	NA	TRBJ1-1	CASSPLRTNTEAFF
TRBV6-1	TRBD1	TRBJ1-1	CASSGQGDTEAFF
TRBV27	NA	TRBJ1-1	CASSFGQGARAFF
TRBV6-1	TRBD1	TRBJ1-4	CASRAFGTENEKLFF
TRBV7-3	TRBD2	TRBJ2-1	CASSSTSGSYNEQFF
TRBV21-1	NA	TRBJ2-5	CASSSHDRHQETQYF
TRBV5-1	NA	TRBJ2-3	CASSSSSTDTQYF
TRBV2	TRBD1	TRBJ1-4	CASSQTGTGGVEKLFF
TRBV19	TRBD2	TRBJ2-2	CASSKGTSGRGELFF
TRBV28	TRBD2	TRBJ2-1	CASSAYSGVNNEQFF
TRBV11-3	NA	TRBJ2-1	CASSTRESPEQFF
TRBV27	NA	TRBJ2-1	CASSLSPSLTEQFF
TRBV18	NA	TRBJ1-1	CASSPGVGSTEAFF
TRBV30	TRBD1	TRBJ2-3	CAWSSTGGTDTQYF
TRBV30	NA	TRBJ1-2	CAWSVLLRSGYTF
TRBV4-1	TRBD2	TRBJ2-1	CASSPRGTSGNNEQFF
TRBV9	TRBD2	TRBJ2-7	CASSARTSGSHEQYF
TRBV9	NA	TRBJ2-5	CASSVGQVGAGETQYF
TRBV27	NA	TRBJ2-5	CASSFRRGPAETQYF
TRBV5-1	TRBD1	TRBJ2-7	CASSSGDRGQTYEQYF
TRBV7-9	NA	TRBJ2-5	CASSSLLETQYF
TRBV15	NA	TRBJ2-5	CATSTPRGSRGQETQYF
TRBV7-9	TRBD1	TRBJ1-5	CASSDRGNQPQHF
TRBV28	NA	TRBJ2-6	CASSRDPGSTRANVLTF
TRBV6-1	TRBD1	TRBJ2-3	CASSEGQGAPDTQYF
TRBV4-2	TRBD1	TRBJ2-3	CASSQNLHLGTGKTDTQYF
TRBV4-1	TRBD1	TRBJ2-7	CASSLGTGDFEQYF
TRBV30	NA	TRBJ2-4	CAWIGHSAEGIRGNIQYF
TRBV6-5	NA	TRBJ2-5	CASSYRGRGETQYF
TRBV5-4	TRBD2	TRBJ2-3	CASSLERGALPDTQYF
TRBV9	TRBD2	TRBJ2-7	CASTAGTSGRLVIYEQYF
TRBV4-2	NA	TRBJ2-1	CASSQEPPEVSLNEQFF
TRBV18	NA	TRBJ1-5	CASSLTGDQPQHF
TRBV5-1	TRBD1	TRBJ2-7	CASSQSGQGVSYEQYF
TRBV9	NA	TRBJ2-2	CASSASHTGTGELFF